The 2 T cell receptor beta chains below were found in one sample sequenced in a study of T cell clonality in common variable immunodeficiency. Sequenced by immunoSEQ multiplex PCR; TCRdb stores in-frame clones only, minus some. Captured here are 40,000 or so clones, none seen once; the top ten comprise under 6.5%. These receptors are not linked to any known antigen. Whole-study results and caveats: Reportedly, TCR beta sequences from common variable immunodeficiency showed fewer deletions and N-nucleotide insertions.

Source material: peripheral blood mononuclear cells. These receptors originate from a human donor with common variable immunodeficiency.

This clone was counted at least ten times. The sequence runs out 3 residues before the end of the CDR3; the remainder is reconstructed from the germline J gene. The rearrangement links TRBV28 to TRBJ1-2; a possible D gene is TRBD1 (6 bases). This CDR3 is 16 amino acids long. Germline loops: CDR1 MDHEN, CDR2 SYDVKM. The V and J ends lost 6 bases and 4 bases respectively, with 21 bases between them. Here the CDR3 reads CASSPGFWGRGYGYTF. The covered CDR3 bases are TGTGCCAGCAGCCCGGGTTTCTGGGGGCGCGGCTATGGC.

Details on this clone: Read data end 3 residues before the CDR3 end; the end is taken from the germline J gene. This chain links TRBV19 with TRBJ2-1; TRBD1 might be the D (5 bases). The V and J ends lost 1 base and 5 bases respectively, with 9 bases between them. Germline V gene data show CDR1 as LNHDA and CDR2 as SQIVND (reference sequence). The CDR3 has 14 residues. The CDR3 protein is CASSIVQGHNEQFF. Partial CDR3 DNA: TGTGCCAGTAGTATAGTGCAGGGCCACAATGAG.